This T cell receptor (beta chain) stems from a study of control samples from healthy donors and cancer patients. This CDR3 is 12 amino acids long. With 5 bases removed from V and 7 bases from J, the gap between germline ends came to 9 bases. Per germline, CDR1 LNHDA and CDR2 SQIVND (reference sequence). Some clones are missing from TCRdb's copy, which holds only in-frame ones; the method was immunoSEQ multiplex PCR. The data show 100,000 to 120,000 clones, 88% seen once. The V call is TRBV19, the J call TRBJ1-3; TRBD1 is a possible D gene (5 bases). The sample consisted of PBMCs. The receptor was isolated from a woman aged 55-70 years with lung cancer. Written as DNA, the CDR3 is TGTGCCAGTAGTCTCAGGGATAACACCATATATTTT. Its translation is CASSLRDNTIYF.